The table lists the clone carrying this TCR beta chain with many counts. MiXCR, applied by TCRdb to the 5' RACE reads, yields one record per CDR3 protein. The data contain about half a million distinct CDR3 sequences, 18% of them singletons. This record belongs to a study of T-cell memory formation after mild COVID-19. The overall study: TCR clusters largely stayed donor specific.

Per germline, CDR1 SGHVS and CDR2 FQNEAQ. The CDR3 runs to 15 residues. V lost 1 base and J lost 3, with 10 bases in between. The receptor comes from an adult woman who had mild COVID-19 (a few samples of this study predate the infection). Cell type and time point are not known. The specimen was PBMCs or a T cell subset sorted from them (not recorded which). The chain couples TRBV7-8 to TRBJ1-5, with no clear D. The CDR3 spells CASSLGATANQPQHF. In nucleotides, the CDR3 is TGTGCCAGCAGCTTAGGGGCCACAGCCAATCAGCCCCAGCATTTT.